One and the same sample provided the 23 T cell receptor beta chains below, sequenced in a study of T cells after yellow fever vaccination. One entry per CDR3 protein, called by TCRdb with MiXCR from the 5' RACE reads. The data contain approximately 250,000 distinct CDR3 sequences, around 4.9% of them seen just once; the ten biggest clones take up roughly 3.4%. Sequencing used CD4+ T cells sorted from PBMCs, obtained on the day of the yellow fever booster vaccination. The receptors were sampled from a man younger than 35 who received the YFV17D yellow fever vaccine.

This chain joins TRBV20-1 and TRBJ2-1; 10 bases line up with TRBD2. Germline trimming cut 5 bases from V and 7 bases from J; bases unmatched to any gene: 8. CDR1 DFQATT and CDR2 SNEGSKA come from the germline V gene (reference sequence). The CDR3 contains 14 residues. The CDR3 DNA follows: TGCAGTGCTGGAGCGGGGGGGCGAGGAAATGAGCAGTTCTTC. This translates into CSAGAGGRGNEQFF.

This clonotype turned up a few times. V gene TRBV6-5 combines with J gene TRBJ1-1, with a possible D match to TRBD1 (5 bases). With 0 bases removed from V and 7 bases from J, the gap between germline ends came to 15 bases. The CDR3 consists of 15 residues. Germline V gives CDR1 MNHEY, CDR2 SVGAGI. CDR3 residues: CASSYSIYGDSEAFF. CDR3 coding DNA: TGTGCCAGCAGTTACTCGATATACGGCGACAGTGAAGCTTTCTTT.

In its sample, this clonotype was seen a few times. The V gene is TRBV18, the J gene TRBJ1-3; D unclear. This CDR3 comprises 18 residues. The V end was cut by 5 bases, the J end by 0 bases, with 20 bases between. From germline, CDR1 is KGHSH and CDR2 LQKENI. The CDR3: CASSVRDIQDSSGNTIYF. CDR3 sequence (DNA): TGTGCCAGCTCAGTAAGGGATATCCAGGACTCCTCTGGAAACACCATATATTTT.

The chain is built from TRBV10-3 and TRBJ1-5; D is undetermined. The CDR3 is made up of 15 amino acids. V was cut by 0 bases and J by 3 bases, with 9 bases left in between. The germline CDR1 and CDR2 sequences are ENHRY and SYGVKD. This CDR3 is CAISESGGINQPQHF. The CDR3 DNA reads TGTGCCATCAGTGAGTCAGGAGGAATCAATCAGCCCCAGCATTTT.

In its sample, this clonotype was seen a few times. The chain combines TRBV12-3 or TRBV12-4 with TRBJ2-5; TRBD2 matches 13 bases. The junction had 8 bases not matched to a gene; V was cut back by 5 bases and J by 5 bases. CDR3 length equals 16 residues. CDR3 coding DNA: TGTGCCAGCAGTCCCCGACTAGCGGGGGGTGAGGAGACCCAGTACTTC. This gives the protein CASSPRLAGGEETQYF.

This clonotype was detected only a few times. The V and J genes are TRBV4-1 and TRBJ2-3; D is undetermined. The germline V and J ends were trimmed by 6 bases and 0 bases, with 16 bases remaining between them. This CDR3 has 16 residues. The germline CDR1 and CDR2 sequences are MGHRA and YSYEKL. CDR3 protein: CASRVIFGGSTDTQYF. CDR3 bases: TGCGCCAGCAGAGTAATATTCGGCGGTAGCACAGATACGCAGTATTTT.

The gene calls are TRBV11-2 and TRBJ1-6; D is ambiguous. Germline CDR1 reads SGHAT; CDR2 reads FQNNGV. The V end lost 5 bases, the J end lost 6 bases, and 11 bases lay between the germline ends. The CDR3 runs to 14 residues. This CDR3 reads CASSVGGPNSPLHF. The DNA for the CDR3 is TGTGCCAGCAGCGTGGGAGGACCTAATTCACCCCTCCACTTT. Filled out from reference TRBV11-2 and TRBJ1-6, the complete variable domain reads EAGVAQSPRYKIIEKRQSVAFWCNPISGHATLYWYQQILGQGPKLLIQFQNNGVVDDSQLPKDRFSAERLKGVDSTLKIQPAKLEDSAVYLCASSVGGPNSPLHFGNGTRLTVT.

This clonotype was observed many times. The V and J genes are TRBV5-4 and TRBJ1-1; 7 bases align to TRBD1. Germline V lookup: CDR1 SGHNT, CDR2 YYREEE (reference sequence). After removal of 1 base from V and 1 base from J, the junction contained 4 bases not matched to a gene. This CDR3 has 15 residues. In nucleotides, the CDR3 is TGTGCCAGCAGCTTGAACAGGGGCGCGAACACTGAAGCTTTCTTT. Translating gives CASSLNRGANTEAFF.

This chain uses TRBV21-1 with TRBJ1-5; the table's D gene call, TRBD1, was not cross checked with the DNA. TRBV21-1 is designated a pseudogene. CDR3 length: 14 residues. CDR3 nucleotide sequence: TGTGCCAGATTACAGGGACCGCAGATCGGTCCCCAGCATTTT. Amino acid sequence: CARLQGPQIGPQHF.

The chain joins TRBV20-1 to TRBJ2-7; TRBD2 might be the D (6 bases). Germline V gene lookup returns CDR1 DFQATT and CDR2 SNEGSKA (reference sequence). This CDR3 has 12 amino acids. V gave up 6 bases and J gave up 2 bases, with 11 bases separating them. The CDR3 loop reads CSANSGTYEQYF. The CDR3 bases are TGCAGTGCCAATAGCGGAACCTACGAGCAGTACTTC.

This rearrangement joins TRBV5-1 to TRBJ2-5; D is uncertain. CDR1 and CDR2 (germline): SGHRS, YFSETQ. Trimming cost V 2 bases and J 2 bases, with 10 bases left between them. The length of the CDR3 is 14 residues. The CDR3 DNA follows: TGCGCCAGCAGCTTTAGTCGGACGCAAGAGACCCAGTACTTC. Encoded protein: CASSFSRTQETQYF.

The genes are TRBV9 and TRBJ1-4; D may be TRBD1 (5 bases). V lost 0 bases and J lost 4, with 7 bases in between. Germline V CDR1 and CDR2: SGDLS, YYNGEE. The CDR3 has 14 amino acids. This CDR3 reads CASSVGGYNEKLFF. CDR3 nucleotides: TGTGCCAGCAGCGTAGGGGGCTATAATGAAAAACTGTTTTTT.

The rearrangement uses TRBV11-2 and TRBJ1-5; D not resolved. Trimming cost V 8 bases and J 2 bases, with 10 bases left between them. CDR3 length: 13 residues. CDR1 and CDR2 from the germline V gene are SGHAT and FQNNGV. The CDR3 region is CASPGSGNQPQHF. Here the CDR3 DNA reads TGTGCCAGCCCCGGGAGCGGCAATCAGCCCCAGCATTTT.

V usage is TRBV21-1 and J usage is TRBJ2-3. TRBV21-1 constitutes a pseudogene. CDR3 length: 16 residues. The CDR3 region is CASSKVEETTADTQYF. The DNA of the CDR3 is TGTGCCAGCAGCAAAGTTGAGGAAACTACTGCAGATACGCAGTATTTT.

This clonotype was recorded many times. The chain combines TRBV18 with TRBJ1-1; no clear D. Germline CDR1 and CDR2: KGHSH and LQKENI. V lost 3 bases, J lost 0 bases, and 8 bases lay in between. This CDR3 spans 14 amino acids. The CDR3 loop is CASSPSVLNTEAFF. The CDR3 DNA follows: TGTGCCAGCTCACCCTCAGTTCTGAACACTGAAGCTTTCTTT.

This clonotype was found a few times. The chain employs TRBV20-1 and TRBJ2-3; 9 positions match TRBD2. V was clipped by 0 bases and J by 6 bases; unmatched bases: 10. Germline CDR1 DFQATT, CDR2 SNEGSKA (reference sequence). The CDR3 consists of 16 residues. CDR3 amino acids: CSARDSSGLATDTQYF. In nucleotides, the CDR3 is TGCAGTGCTAGAGATTCGTCGGGACTAGCAACCGATACGCAGTATTTT.

This clonotype was counted at least ten times. The genes are TRBV5-4 and TRBJ2-1, with a weak D call TRBD2 (6 bases). Germline loops: CDR1 SGHNT, CDR2 YYREEE (reference sequence). V gave up 3 bases and J gave up 5 bases, with 15 bases separating them. The CDR3 runs to 15 residues. Here the CDR3 reads CASSSSRRGNNEQFF. CDR3 DNA: TGTGCCAGCAGCTCCAGCCGGAGGGGAAACAATGAGCAGTTCTTC.

A few counts support this clonotype. The chain joins TRBV11-3 to TRBJ2-2; 7 positions agree with TRBD1. CDR3 length: 16 amino acids. V lost 2 bases and J lost 5; bases outside the gene matches: 8. Germline values: CDR1 SGHNT, CDR2 YENEEA. The CDR3 DNA is TGTGCCAGCAGCTTAAGGGGGCGCTTCGGAACCGGGGAGCTGTTTTTT. Translated: CASSLRGRFGTGELFF.

The table lists this clonotype with a few counts. The gene calls are TRBV18 and TRBJ1-3, with D possibly TRBD1 on 5 matching bases. The CDR3 extends over 13 amino acids. The germline V and J ends were trimmed by 2 bases and 4 bases, with 6 bases remaining between them. From germline, CDR1 is KGHSH and CDR2 LQKENI. The CDR3 is CASSPGDGNTIYF. The CDR3 DNA follows: TGTGCCAGCTCACCAGGGGACGGAAACACCATATATTTT.

The sample holds a few counts of this clonotype. The chain links TRBV7-9 to TRBJ2-2; D is possibly TRBD2 (5 bases). Trimming left V 9 bases short and J 2 bases short, with 19 bases between. The length of the CDR3 is 16 residues. The germline V gene has CDR1 SEHNR and CDR2 FQNEAQ (reference sequence). CDR3 bases: TGTGCCAGGGAACCCCGAGGGCAACTAAACACCGGGGAGCTGTTTTTT. It yields the protein CAREPRGQLNTGELFF.

The genes are TRBV20-1 and TRBJ1-1, with D perhaps TRBD1 (5 bases). Trimming pared 5 bases from V and 3 bases from J, leaving 19 bases between. The CDR3 runs 15 residues. Germline CDR1 is DFQATT and CDR2 is SNEGSKA (reference sequence). The CDR3 region has the DNA TGCAGTGCTTCCCAGGGTTTTGTAGGGGACACTGAAGCTTTCTTT. Translated, it gives CSASQGFVGDTEAFF.

The rearrangement uses TRBV19 and TRBJ2-3; 13 bases align to TRBD2. The CDR3 runs to 14 residues. The ends lost 6 bases at V and 5 bases at J; junction bases unmatched: 2. CDR1 and CDR2 from the germline V gene are LNHDA and SQIVND (reference sequence). Here the CDR3 reads CASRGLAGIDTQYF. CDR3 coding DNA: TGTGCCAGTAGGGGACTAGCGGGGATAGATACGCAGTATTTT.

This clonotype was observed a handful of times. This chain connects TRBV5-1 to TRBJ2-1, with TRBD2 matching 9 bases. CDR1 and CDR2 (germline): SGHRS, YFSETQ. The CDR3 length is 15 residues. After removal of 7 bases from V and 8 bases from J, the junction contained 13 bases not matched to a gene. This chain's CDR3 is CASVRRAGGIDEQFF. CDR3 in DNA: TGCGCCAGCGTCCGCCGGGCGGGGGGGATCGATGAGCAGTTCTTC.